The 9 T cell receptor beta chains listed next were all sequenced from one sample in a study of T cells in Graves' hyperthyroidism and ophthalmopathy. Amplified TCR beta CDR3 regions came from RNA transcripts. The HTBI primer set drove a first-round RT-PCR of the TCR CDR3. TCRdb recomputed calls from the multiplex PCR reads with MiXCR, one row per CDR3 protein. This sample has roughly 380,000 distinct CDR3 sequences, with 11% to 15% found just once. Sequences were obtained from blood. The source of these receptors is a woman aged 55-69 years with Graves' hyperthyroidism.

The table lists this clonotype with many counts. The genes are TRBV3-1 and TRBJ2-7; 9 bases align to TRBD2. V lost 1 base and J lost 3; bases outside the gene matches: 4. The CDR3 is made up of 15 amino acids. Germline assignment: CDR1 LGHDT and CDR2 YNNKEL (reference sequence). The CDR3 protein is CASSQGVSGSYEQYF. Here the CDR3 DNA reads TGTGCCAGCAGCCAAGGGGTTAGCGGGAGCTACGAGCAGTACTTC.

This clonotype was seen a handful of times. The rearrangement links TRBV19 to TRBJ1-2; a possible D gene is TRBD1 (5 bases). Per germline, CDR1 LNHDA and CDR2 SQIVND (reference sequence). The CDR3 is 15 residues long. Trimming stripped 0 bases from V and 3 bases from J, with 11 bases between. The CDR3 region is CASSIERGRDYGYTF. The CDR3 nucleotides are TGTGCCAGTAGTATAGAAAGGGGTAGGGACTATGGCTACACCTTC.

The V call is TRBV28, the J call TRBJ2-7; D possibly corresponds to TRBD2 (5 bases). Germline V lookup: CDR1 MDHEN, CDR2 SYDVKM. The CDR3 runs to 14 residues. V lost 5 bases and J 6 bases, leaving 17 bases between the germline ends. CDR3 sequence reads: CASSGETGLGEQYF. For the CDR3, the DNA is TGTGCCAGCAGTGGCGAGACGGGGTTGGGCGAGCAGTACTTC.

This clonotype appeared many times. The chain links TRBV28 to TRBJ1-5, with D possibly TRBD1 on 5 matching bases. The CDR3 consists of 13 residues. The V gene lost 6 bases and the J gene lost 5 bases, with 11 bases spanning the gap. In germline, CDR1 is MDHEN, CDR2 SYDVKM. CDR3 coding DNA: TGTGCCAGCAGGCTTGGGGGGTATCAGCCCCAGCATTTT. This sequence encodes CASRLGGYQPQHF.

This chain joins TRBV9 and TRBJ2-1, with TRBD2 matching over 9 bases. The CDR3 sequence is 16 residues long. From germline, CDR1 is SGDLS and CDR2 YYNGEE. V lost 4 bases to trimming and J lost 0 bases; unmatched junction nucleotides: 5. For the CDR3, the DNA is TGTGCCAGCAGCTGGCTAGCGGGGAGCTCCTACAATGAGCAGTTCTTC. Translation gives CASSWLAGSSYNEQFF.

This rearrangement joins TRBV30 to TRBJ2-1, with 8 bases identical to TRBD1. V shed 3 bases and J 8 bases; nucleotides not matched to a gene: 6. The CDR3 extends over 13 amino acids. Germline assignment: CDR1 GTSNPN and CDR2 SVGIG (reference sequence). This CDR3 reads CAWRGQGVYEQFF. The DNA of the CDR3 is TGTGCCTGGAGAGGACAGGGTGTCTATGAGCAGTTCTTC.

In this sample, this clonotype turned up many times. The V call is TRBV11-3, the J call TRBJ2-1; maybe TRBD1 (5 bases). Trimming stripped 1 base from V and 7 bases from J, with 14 bases between. CDR1 and CDR2 (germline): SGHNT, YENEEA. CDR3 length equals 15 residues. The CDR3 loop is CASSLAFAGSNEQFF. The CDR3 DNA follows: TGTGCCAGCAGCTTAGCGTTCGCAGGGTCGAATGAGCAGTTCTTC. The full variable domain, in which reference TRBV11-3 and TRBJ2-1 provide the parts outside the CDR3, is EAGVVQSPRYKIIEKKQPVAFWCNPISGHNTLYWYLQNLGQGPELLIRYENEEAVDDSQLPKDRFSAERLKGVDSTLKIQPAELGDSAVYLCASSLAFAGSNEQFFGPGTRLTVL.

This clonotype has more than one count but fewer than ten. The chain uses TRBV7-3 and TRBJ1-4; D unresolved. Per the germline V gene, CDR1 is SGHTA and CDR2 is FQGTGA. V shed 4 bases and J shed 8 bases, with 17 bases lying between them. The CDR3 covers 15 residues. The CDR3 DNA follows: TGTGCCAGCAGCTCGACGGGGAGCCCCGGGGAAAAACTGTTTTTT. Translated: CASSSTGSPGEKLFF.

This chain's CDR3 is CASTRTGDVNTEAFF. CDR3 coding DNA: TGTGCCAGCACACGGACAGGGGACGTGAACACTGAAGCTTTCTTT. This chain uses TRBV9 with TRBJ1-1, with TRBD1 matching over 9 bases. The germline V gene has CDR1 SGDLS and CDR2 YYNGEE. With 6 bases clipped from V and 0 bases from J, the junction kept 6 bases outside the gene matches. The CDR3 runs 15 residues. Full variable domain (remainder filled in from reference TRBV9 and TRBJ1-1): DSGVTQTPKHLITATGQRVTLRCSPRSGDLSVYWYQQSLDQGLQFLIQYYNGEERAKGNILERFSAQQFPDLHSELNLSSLELGDSALYFCASTRTGDVNTEAFFGQGTRLTVV.